Listed below are T cell receptor beta chains from one sample, sequenced in a study of radiotherapy plus CTLA-4 blockade in lung cancer. Clones were sequenced by immunoSEQ multiplex PCR, and TCRdb holds only the in-frame ones, with some missing. This table holds about 110,000 clones, approximately 87% found once. The sample consisted of peripheral blood, taken from a patient treated with radiotherapy plus ipilimumab. The receptors were gathered from a human donor with non-small cell lung cancer that progressed on radiotherapy plus ipilimumab. Some clones in this sample may be carry-over from other donors' samples. Both conserved end residues are part of each CDR3.

>TRBJ1-6|TRBV23-1
CASSPKGGEFSYNSPLHF
>TRBJ1-2|TRBV7-2
CASSANGGTYGYTF
>TRBJ2-5|TRBV21-1
CASSKDPGEQETQYF
>TRBJ2-7|TRBV7-9
CASSPSSGTGAYEQYF
>TRBJ1-5|TRBV7-9
CASSYAPSSQPQHF
>TRBJ1-1|TRBV18
CASSPSRERLEAFF
>TRBJ1-3|TRBV11-2
CASSPYQTGLSGNTIYF
>TRBJ2-3|TRBV4-2
CASSLGTSDTDTQYF
>TRBJ2-3|TRBV5-1
CASSLLALTDTQYF
>TRBJ2-3|TRBV6-1
CASSDSWVADTQYF
>TRBJ1-5|TRBV5-1
CASSFAGGNQPQHF
>TRBJ1-1|TRBV7-9
CASSLVRGPRDTEAFF
>TRBJ1-3|TRBV15
CATSRDFSGRSGNTIYF
>TRBJ1-4|TRBV7-9
CASSQGQGYATNEKLFF
>TRBJ1-6|TRBV4-3
CASSQDRNRVYSPLHF
>TRBJ2-3|TRBV9
CASSAGTAATDTQYF
>TRBJ2-7|TRBV5-8
CASSRRQGAYEQYF
>TRBJ2-3|TRBV13
CASSSLTRGRDTQYF
>TRBJ2-7|TRBV25-1
CASLMGYEQYF
>TRBJ2-5|TRBV5-1
CASNLPGQGRETQYF
>TRBJ1-2|TRBV15
CATSPGALDYGYTF
>TRBJ2-1|TRBV9
CASSVGGSIEGEQFF
>TRBJ2-5|TRBV5-4
CASRSELGGTQYF
>TRBJ2-7|TRBV7-8
CASSPPDGTPSYEQYF
>TRBJ1-2|TRBV7-8
CASSSQRQTRTGYTF
>TRBJ1-4|TRBV4-2
CASSLLGILDEKLFF
>TRBJ1-6|TRBV7-9
CASSPGTWGSPLHF
>TRBJ1-2|TRBV6-1
CASSEGLYGYTF
>TRBJ1-5|TRBV5-1
CASRALDRDQPQHF
>TRBJ1-4|TRBV10-3
CAIGGLANEKLFF
>TRBJ2-3|TRBV5-1
CASSLDRGGDTQYF